This T cell receptor (beta chain) was observed in a study of T cells in Graves' hyperthyroidism and ophthalmopathy. Study-wide context: Pretreatment peripheral blood was obtained at initial diagnosis.

RNA transcripts yielded amplified TCR beta CDR3 regions. HTBI primers were the set used in a first-round RT-PCR of the TCR CDR3. TCRdb fed the multiplex PCR reads into MiXCR, producing one record per CDR3 protein. The table lists around 250,000 distinct CDR3 sequences, about a sixth of them singletons, with 28% in the top ten. Germline V gives CDR1 SQVTM, CDR2 ANQGSEA. After removal of 6 bases from V and 5 bases from J, the junction contained 15 bases not matched to a gene. This CDR3 comprises 18 residues. The TCR sequence derives from a woman aged 18-35 years with Graves' ophthalmopathy. Sequences were obtained from blood. The chain recombines TRBV29-1 with TRBJ2-1; 14 nucleotides agree with TRBD2. The CDR3 here is CSVCLIGTSGRGHNEQFF. The CDR3 DNA reads TGCAGCGTCTGTTTGATCGGGACTAGCGGGAGAGGCCACAATGAGCAGTTCTTC.